Sequencing of this T cell receptor beta chain was carried out in a study of T cells in Graves' hyperthyroidism and ophthalmopathy. Study-level results: The model anticipated ophthalmopathy a median approximately six months pre-onset.

This CDR3 has 14 residues. The germline gives CDR1 SGHRS, CDR2 YFSETQ. Trimming cost V 6 bases and J 1 base, with 12 bases left between them. This clonotype came up a few times. Its specificity is unknown. Amplification targeted TCR beta CDR3 regions from RNA transcripts. Primed by the HTBI set, a first-round RT-PCR was run on the TCR CDR3. TCRdb reprocessed the multiplex PCR reads via MiXCR and lists one record per CDR3 protein. The data show 540,000 or so distinct CDR3 sequences, 15% to 18% seen once. The diagnostic basis comprised clinical symptoms, serum thyroxine and TRAb, thyroid ultrasound and orbital computed tomography. Out of around 10 ml of fresh peripheral blood came the PBMCs.

This chain uses TRBV5-1 with TRBJ2-3, with unresolved D. The source is a woman aged 25-40 years with Graves' hyperthyroidism. Sequenced material: blood. This CDR3 reads CASNPAGGTDTQYF. In DNA form, the CDR3 reads TGCGCCAGCAACCCGGCCGGAGGCACAGATACGCAGTATTTT.